These 26 T cell receptor beta chains were sequenced from one sample in a study of shared clonotypes between healthy human individuals. Method: immunoSEQ multiplex PCR; TCRdb's copy keeps in-frame clones and lacks some. The repertoire consists of more than 2 million clones, with roughly 94% occurring once and the leading ten covering about 0.13%. Material: naive CD4+ T cells sorted from blood. Subset given: CD45RA+ positively selected. The source of these receptors is a man younger than 30 in good health.

The V gene is TRBV2, the J gene TRBJ1-1; 9 positions agree with TRBD1. The trim removed 5 bases at V and 3 bases at J, leaving 4 bases unmatched. The germline gives CDR1 SNHLY, CDR2 FYNNEI. The CDR3 is 14 amino acids. For the CDR3, the DNA is TGTGCCAGCAGTTCTAGGACAGGGGACACTGAAGCTTTCTTT. Protein: CASSSRTGDTEAFF.

The chain uses TRBV15 and TRBJ2-1; 9 bases are shared with TRBD2. The CDR3 covers 14 residues. V shed 6 bases and J 6 bases; nucleotides not matched to a gene: 6. Germline CDR1 and CDR2: LNHNV and YYDKDF (reference sequence). CDR3 loop: CATSLAGLFNEQFF. CDR3 DNA: TGTGCCACCAGTCTAGCGGGACTTTTCAATGAGCAGTTCTTC.

The chain employs TRBV5-8 and TRBJ1-5, with 7 bases lining up with TRBD1. V dropped 4 bases and J dropped 7; count of bases not matched to a gene: 11. Looked up from germline, CDR1 is SGHTS and CDR2 is YDEGEE. CDR3 size: 15 residues. As DNA, the CDR3 is TGTGCCAGCAGCGGGGGGACAGTCAACTTGCAGCCCCAGCATTTT. Residues: CASSGGTVNLQPQHF.

V is TRBV11-2 and J is TRBJ2-5; D unresolved. This CDR3 spans 15 amino acids. Trimming shortened V by 4 bases and J by 4 bases, and 16 bases separated the two germline ends. Germline V CDR1 and CDR2: SGHAT, FQNNGV. The CDR3 bases are TGTGCCAGCAGCTCCGGCTTAAGGAGTTTAGAGACCCAGTACTTC. Amino acids: CASSSGLRSLETQYF.

The chain carries TRBV6-6 and TRBJ1-2; D unresolved. Deletions cut 5 bases from V and 4 bases from J, with 11 bases between. Germline-derived CDR1 and CDR2 are MNHNY and SVGAGI (reference sequence). The CDR3 loop spans 13 amino acids. For the CDR3, the DNA is TGTGCCAGCAGTCCAACCGATCTCTATGGCTACACCTTC. Protein product: CASSPTDLYGYTF.

V gene TRBV11-2 combines with J gene TRBJ1-4, with a possible D match to TRBD1 (5 bases). The CDR3 covers 15 residues. With 1 base removed from V and 5 bases from J, the gap between germline ends came to 11 bases. Looked up from germline, CDR1 is SGHAT and CDR2 is FQNNGV. Written as DNA, the CDR3 is TGTGCCAGCAGCTTAGGCGCAGGGCTGAATGAAAAACTGTTTTTT. Translated, it gives CASSLGAGLNEKLFF.

The chain carries TRBV21-1 and TRBJ2-6; TRBD1 is taken as the D call from the table, unchecked against the DNA. TRBV21-1 constitutes a pseudogene. The CDR3 is 19 residues long. CDR3 DNA sequence: TGTGCCAGCAGCGAAAAAGGGGGACAGGGTATTTCTGGGGCCAACGTCCTGACTTTC. Amino acid sequence: CASSEKGGQGISGANVLTF.

This chain links TRBV6-1 with TRBJ2-1; 7 bases align to TRBD1. CDR3 length: 17 residues. V dropped 4 bases and J dropped 6; count of bases not matched to a gene: 15. Germline-derived CDR1 and CDR2 are MNHNS and SASEGT. The CDR3 here is CASSVSSTGAATNEQFF. Written as DNA, the CDR3 is TGTGCCAGCAGTGTCTCCTCAACAGGGGCGGCCACCAATGAGCAGTTCTTC.

To note about this clone: Other DNA sequences in this specimen translate into the identical CDR3. The chain recombines TRBV5-1 with TRBJ2-1; 15 nucleotides align to TRBD2. CDR3 length: 17 residues. Germline V CDR1 and CDR2: SGHRS, YFSETQ. Trimming cost V 4 bases and J 1 base; bases outside gene matches: 3. The CDR3 region has the DNA TGCGCCAGCAGCGGACTAGCGGGGGGGTCTTCCTACAATGAGCAGTTCTTC. The encoded protein is CASSGLAGGSSYNEQFF.

This clone was recorded once. This chain links TRBV7-9 with TRBJ2-1; D might be TRBD1 (5 bases). The germline gives CDR1 SEHNR, CDR2 FQNEAQ (reference sequence). The V end lost 5 bases, the J end lost 5 bases, and 13 bases lay between the germline ends. The CDR3 has 14 residues. The DNA for the CDR3 is TGTGCCAGCAGCCTCGTCACAGGCGACAATGAGCAGTTCTTC. Its translation is CASSLVTGDNEQFF. The variable domain in full, completed from reference TRBV7-9 and TRBJ2-1, reads DTGVSQNPRHKITKRGQNVTFRCDPISEHNRLYWYRQTLGQGPEFLTYFQNEAQLEKSRLLSDRFSAERPKGSFSTLEIQRTEQGDSAMYLCASSLVTGDNEQFFGPGTRLTVL.

The chain carries TRBV10-3 and TRBJ1-2; 7 nucleotides align to TRBD1. CDR3 length: 16 amino acids. The germline gives CDR1 ENHRY, CDR2 SYGVKD. Unmatched junction bases numbered 13, after V lost 2 bases and J lost 7 bases. CDR3 sequence: CAISELGTALRGGYTF. CDR3 coding DNA: TGTGCCATCAGTGAGCTTGGGACAGCCTTAAGGGGTGGCTACACCTTC.

The V call is TRBV19, the J call TRBJ1-2; D is ambiguous. Germline CDR1 LNHDA, CDR2 SQIVND (reference sequence). V lost 7 bases and J lost 10, with 19 bases in between. CDR3 length: 13 amino acids. The CDR3 spells CASTPSIYGVYTF. In DNA form, the CDR3 reads TGTGCCAGTACCCCGTCTATCTATGGTGTCTACACCTTC.

The rearrangement uses TRBV30 and TRBJ1-2, with D unresolved. Per the germline V gene, CDR1 is GTSNPN and CDR2 is SVGIG (reference sequence). V lost 2 bases and J 4 bases, leaving 14 bases between the germline ends. This CDR3 has 14 amino acids. In DNA form, the CDR3 reads TGTGCCTGGAGTTCCGGACTTATCGGCTATGGCTACACCTTC. Translating gives CAWSSGLIGYGYTF.

The CDR3 reads CASTTLEAGRYGYTF. The CDR3 DNA reads TGTGCCAGCACCACCCTTGAGGCGGGGAGATATGGCTACACCTTC. The J gene is TRBJ1-2, the V gene TRBV7-2; D unresolved. The germline V gene encodes CDR1 SGHTA and CDR2 FQGNSA. The V gene lost 7 bases and the J gene lost 5 bases, with 20 bases spanning the gap. The CDR3 is 15 amino acids.

V usage is TRBV18 and J usage is TRBJ2-1, with no clear D. With 4 bases removed from V and 5 bases from J, the gap between germline ends came to 3 bases. Germline CDR1 is KGHSH and CDR2 is LQKENI. The CDR3 length is 11 residues. CDR3 coding DNA: TGTGCCAGCTCACGGGACAATGAGCAGTTCTTC. Its protein is CASSRDNEQFF.

V and J are TRBV7-3 and TRBJ1-2; the match to TRBD1 covers 10 bases. The CDR3 consists of 17 residues. The V gene's germline CDR1 is SGHTA and CDR2 FQGTGA. The V gene end was trimmed by 5 bases and the J gene end by 4 bases; junction bases not matched to a gene: 13. As DNA, the CDR3 is TGTGCCAGCAGCCGGGGACAGGGGAACCCAAAGGGCTATGGCTACACCTTC. It yields the protein CASSRGQGNPKGYGYTF. Based on the CDR3 plus reference TRBV7-3 and TRBJ1-2, the full variable domain is GAGVSQTPSNKVTEKGKYVELRCDPISGHTALYWYRQSLGQGPEFLIYFQGTGAADDSGLPNDRFFAVRPEGSVSTLKIQRTERGDSAVYLCASSRGQGNPKGYGYTFGSGTRLTVV.

The chain is built from TRBV18 and TRBJ1-1; the D is unclear. V shed 2 bases and J shed 4 bases, with 8 bases lying between them. Germline CDR1 is KGHSH and CDR2 is LQKENI. The CDR3 loop spans 13 amino acids. The CDR3 sequence: CASSPNEGTEAFF. The CDR3 bases are TGTGCCAGCTCACCAAACGAGGGCACTGAAGCTTTCTTT.

The chain is built from TRBV9 and TRBJ1-3; 12 bases are a match to TRBD1. The V segment lost 3 bases and the J segment 4 bases; nucleotides outside the gene matches: 11. Germline CDR1 and CDR2: SGDLS and YYNGEE. This CDR3 region has 18 residues. CDR3 region: CASSARDRGHYPGNTIYF. The CDR3 coding sequence is TGTGCCAGCAGCGCCCGGGACAGGGGGCACTACCCCGGAAACACCATATATTTT.

The rearrangement uses TRBV5-1 and TRBJ1-1; TRBD1 might be the D (5 bases). This CDR3 comprises 15 residues. V lost 0 bases, J lost 6 bases, and 15 bases lay in between. Germline CDR1 reads SGHRS; CDR2 reads YFSETQ. This CDR3 is CASSLEGRARAEAFF. CDR3 bases: TGCGCCAGCAGCTTGGAGGGCAGGGCGAGGGCTGAAGCTTTCTTT.

The chain uses TRBV11-2 and TRBJ2-7; tentative D call: TRBD2 (6 bases). In germline, CDR1 is SGHAT, CDR2 FQNNGV. The CDR3 is 16 residues long. V lost 5 bases and J 6 bases, leaving 23 bases between the germline ends. Written as DNA, the CDR3 is TGTGCCAGCAGCCGGGGGTGGCTGGACGGCTTAAGCGAGCAGTACTTC. It translates to CASSRGWLDGLSEQYF.

In this sample, this clone turned up a few times. The rearrangement joins TRBV5-1 to TRBJ2-1; D is possibly TRBD2 (6 bases). Deletions cut 0 bases from V and 9 bases from J, with 19 bases between. There are 16 residues in the CDR3. CDR1 SGHRS and CDR2 YFSETQ come from the germline V gene. CDR3 loop: CASSLDTSPANTEQFF. CDR3 sequence (DNA): TGCGCCAGCAGCTTGGATACTAGCCCCGCCAATACTGAGCAGTTCTTC.

The chain is built from TRBV6-4 and TRBJ2-1; TRBD1 agrees at 8 bases. The V segment lost 5 bases and the J segment 1 base; nucleotides outside the gene matches: 4. Germline assignment: CDR1 MRHNA and CDR2 SNTAGT. CDR3 length: 15 amino acids. The CDR3 DNA sequence: TGTGCCAGCAGTTGGGACAGGAAGTCCTACAATGAGCAGTTCTTC. It encodes CASSWDRKSYNEQFF.

This clone was counted a single time. The V call is TRBV6-1, the J call TRBJ2-7, with D unclear. The CDR3 is made up of 11 amino acids. Deletions cut 5 bases from V and 3 bases from J, with 5 bases between. Germline V gene lookup returns CDR1 MNHNS and CDR2 SASEGT. CDR3 amino acids: CASSILYEQYF. CDR3 nucleotides: TGTGCCAGCAGTATCCTCTACGAGCAGTACTTC.

The chain couples TRBV5-1 to TRBJ1-6; TRBD1 agrees at 8 bases. In germline, CDR1 is SGHRS, CDR2 YFSETQ. V was pared by 0 bases and J by 14 bases, with 13 bases of the junction left unmatched. The CDR3 length is 16 residues. In DNA, the CDR3 is TGCGCCAGCAGCTTGGGACAGGGGCCCACGAGTCAGGCCCTCCACTTT. Amino acids: CASSLGQGPTSQALHF.

V gene TRBV18 combines with J gene TRBJ2-5; D unclear. The germline CDR1 and CDR2 sequences are KGHSH and LQKENI. V lost 6 bases and J lost 5, with 13 bases in between. This CDR3 region has 13 residues. CDR3 region: CASSPSEWETQYF. The CDR3 DNA is TGTGCCAGCTCCCCCTCCGAGTGGGAGACCCAGTACTTC.

The rearrangement joins TRBV7-6 to TRBJ2-3; D is perhaps TRBD2 (6 bases). V shed 0 bases and J shed 3 bases, with 10 bases lying between them. Germline V gene lookup returns CDR1 SGHVS and CDR2 FNYEAQ. The CDR3 is made up of 15 amino acids. CDR3 sequence reads: CASSLAGSGTDTQYF. CDR3 DNA: TGTGCCAGCAGCTTAGCCGGGAGTGGGACAGATACGCAGTATTTT.